This entry describes one TCR beta chain. V lost 2 bases, J lost 5 bases, and 12 bases lay in between. Germline CDR1 reads SNHLY; CDR2 reads FYNNEI. This CDR3 spans 14 amino acids. This entry comes from a study of shared clonotypes between healthy human individuals. Clones were sequenced by immunoSEQ multiplex PCR, and TCRdb holds only the in-frame ones, with some missing. The sample comprises millions of clones, more than 90% of which are singletons, and around 0.15% rests with the top ten. Sequencing was carried out using naive CD4+ T cells sorted from blood. Subset specified: CD45RA+ positively selected. This receptor was taken from a man aged 18-30 years in good health. The chain has TRBV2 and TRBJ2-5; perhaps TRBD2 as D (6 bases). The CDR3 spells CASSEPGGTETQYF. CDR3 nucleotides: TGTGCCAGCAGTGAACCCGGGGGAACGGAGACCCAGTACTTC.